This record concerns one T cell receptor beta chain sequence. Its specificity is not known. This specimen belongs to a study of cytomegalovirus exposure and HLA in healthy donors. Study results and limitations: TCR beta V- and J-gene trimming, according to a later analysis, was linked to a missense DCLRE1C variant. Reportedly, diagnosis of cytomegalovirus status by the classifier showed high specificity and sensitivity. Presence/absence analyses supposed approximately even sequencing depth among donors.

Primers included in the PCR were 60 Vbeta and 13 Jbeta primers. The data were produced by immunoSEQ multiplex PCR, yet TCRdb's version contains in-frame clones alone and is incomplete. The record lists under 130,000 clones, of which the ten most abundant hold around 0.6%. What was sequenced was PBMCs. This receptor was taken from a man aged 45 to 65 in good health and CMV-seronegative.

The CDR3 region has the DNA TGCGCCAGCAGCGCCTCGGGGACAGGGCCGAATGAAAAACTGTTTTTT. Protein product: CASSASGTGPNEKLFF. This chain joins TRBV5-1 and TRBJ1-4; TRBD1 matches 9 bases. The CDR3 is made up of 16 amino acids. The germline gives CDR1 SGHRS, CDR2 YFSETQ. V was clipped by 4 bases and J by 5 bases; unmatched bases: 9.